Each of the 20 T cell receptor beta chains below was sequenced from the same sample in a study of blood T cells in healthy people across ages. Alongside a J-beta primer mix, a sample-barcoded 5' primer served in a second PCR lasting roughly 7 to 11 cycles. TCRdb reprocessed the 5' RACE reads with MiXCR, giving one entry per CDR3 protein. The top ten hold around 41% of the sample, which has 700,000 to 900,000 distinct CDR3 sequences, about 55% seen once. The sample comprised blood. Receptor source: a man older than 75 in good health.

In its sample, this clonotype was seen many times. The chain recombines TRBV10-3 with TRBJ2-7; D might be TRBD1 (6 bases). The germline V gene has CDR1 ENHRY and CDR2 SYGVKD. This CDR3 is built from 15 residues. Trimming pared 6 bases from V and 0 bases from J, leaving 15 bases between. The CDR3 is CAIRDTGPSSYEQYF. The CDR3 DNA follows: TGTGCCATCAGGGATACAGGGCCTTCCTCCTACGAGCAGTACTTC.

This chain uses TRBV29-1 with TRBJ1-1; tentatively, D is TRBD1 (5 bases). This CDR3 is 13 amino acids long. Germline CDR1 reads SQVTM; CDR2 reads ANQGSEA. This CDR3 reads CTATGGGFSEAFF. The CDR3, as DNA: TGCACCGCAACTGGGGGGGGTTTTTCTGAAGCTTTCTTT.

The sample holds a few counts of this clonotype. CDR3: CASSLDRVRSYEQYF. CDR3 DNA sequence: TGTGCCAGCAGCTTAGATCGGGTCCGATCCTACGAGCAGTACTTC. The chain couples TRBV11-2 to TRBJ2-7, with D hard to call. The length of the CDR3 is 15 residues. Trimming left V 0 bases short and J 1 base short, with 10 bases between. Germline values: CDR1 SGHAT, CDR2 FQNNGV.

In this sample, this clonotype turned up a few times. V and J are TRBV7-9 and TRBJ1-2; TRBD1 matches 7 bases. The junction had 11 bases not matched to a gene; V was cut back by 3 bases and J by 7 bases. The CDR3 length is 15 residues. Germline CDR1 SEHNR, CDR2 FQNEAQ (reference sequence). The chain's CDR3 is CASSLEQGLPGGYTF. As DNA, the CDR3 is TGTGCCAGCAGCTTGGAACAGGGGCTTCCGGGTGGCTACACCTTC.

This clonotype has just one count. The chain couples TRBV3-1 to TRBJ2-4; 9 nucleotides align to TRBD2. Germline V lookup: CDR1 LGHDT, CDR2 YNNKEL (reference sequence). This CDR3 is built from 16 residues. J was trimmed by 2 bases and V by 1 base; bases with no gene match: 3. CDR3 DNA: TGTGCCAGCAGCCAAGTAGCGGGAGAGTCCAAAAACATTCAGTACTTC. Its protein product is CASSQVAGESKNIQYF. The entire variable domain, with the rest obtained from reference TRBV3-1 and TRBJ2-4, is as follows: DTAVSQTPKYLVTQMGNDKSIKCEQNLGHDTMYWYKQDSKKFLKIMFSYNNKELIINETVPNRFSPKSPDKAHLNLHINSLELGDSAVYFCASSQVAGESKNIQYFGAGTRLSVL.

The chain recombines TRBV7-9 with TRBJ2-1; the D gene is possibly TRBD2 (5 bases). This CDR3 is 16 amino acids long. Trimming took 2 bases from V and 4 from J, leaving 15 bases between them. CDR1 and CDR2 (germline): SEHNR, FQNEAQ (reference sequence). In DNA, the CDR3 is TGTGCCAGCAGCTTACTTCGACGAGCGGAATACAATGAGCAGTTCTTC. This encodes CASSLLRRAEYNEQFF.

The chain combines TRBV6-4 with TRBJ2-3; possibly TRBD2 for D (6 bases). The ends were cut back, 10 bases at V and 0 bases at J, with 17 bases in the middle. The germline gives CDR1 MRHNA, CDR2 SNTAGT. The CDR3 consists of 15 residues. The CDR3 sequence is CATSTNGTSTDTQYF. In DNA form, the CDR3 reads TGTGCCACGTCAACCAACGGGACTAGCACAGATACGCAGTATTTT.

The chain joins TRBV7-6 to TRBJ1-1; TRBD1 matches 7 bases. The ends lost 0 bases at V and 1 base at J; junction bases unmatched: 5. In germline, CDR1 is SGHVS, CDR2 FNYEAQ. The CDR3 spans 16 residues. CDR3 nucleotide sequence: TGTGCCAGCAGCTTAGCCCCAGGGACAGCGAACACTGAAGCTTTCTTT. Translating gives CASSLAPGTANTEAFF. Filled out from reference TRBV7-6 and TRBJ1-1, the complete variable domain reads GAGVSQSPRYKVTKRGQDVALRCDPISGHVSLYWYRQALGQGPEFLTYFNYEAQQDKSGLPNDRFSAERPEGSISTLTIQRTEQRDSAMYRCASSLAPGTANTEAFFGQGTRLTVV.

This clonotype was seen a handful of times. The CDR3 reads CASSHLLAGGPSEQFF. For the CDR3, the DNA is TGTGCCAGCAGCCACTTACTAGCGGGAGGGCCGAGTGAGCAGTTCTTC. V is TRBV4-2 and J is TRBJ2-1, with TRBD2 matching 13 bases. With V trimmed by 3 bases and J by 9 bases, 8 bases remained unmatched. Looked up from germline, CDR1 is LGHNA and CDR2 is YNFKEQ. The CDR3 totals 16 residues.

The chain carries TRBV20-1 and TRBJ2-2; no reliable D call. CDR1 is DFQATT, CDR2 SNEGSKA, per germline (reference sequence). This CDR3 spans 12 amino acids. Trimming took off 6 bases at V and 4 bases at J, with 9 bases between the two ends. CDR3 protein: CSAEWGTGELFF. CDR3 DNA sequence: TGCAGTGCCGAGTGGGGCACCGGGGAGCTGTTTTTT.

This clonotype was counted only a few times. The rearrangement uses TRBV29-1 and TRBJ1-2; no reliable D call. This CDR3 has 12 amino acids. Trimming cost V 4 bases and J 4 bases, with 10 bases left between them. The germline V gene encodes CDR1 SQVTM and CDR2 ANQGSEA. CDR3 bases: TGCAGCGTTGGGGTTAGCCCCTATGGCTACACCTTC. Protein product: CSVGVSPYGYTF.

The chain employs TRBV7-6 and TRBJ2-3; either TRBD1 or TRBD2 may supply D (5 bases each). CDR1 and CDR2 from the germline V gene are SGHVS and FNYEAQ. The length of the CDR3 is 14 residues. V shed 7 bases and J shed 5 bases, with 16 bases lying between them. The DNA for the CDR3 is TGTGCCAGCAACACGGGACCCCGGGGAGATACGCAGTATTTT. Translation: CASNTGPRGDTQYF.

The chain combines TRBV6-1 with TRBJ1-2, with D possibly being TRBD1 (5 bases). Trimming stripped 6 bases from V and 0 bases from J, with 14 bases between. Germline lookup yields CDR1 MNHNS and CDR2 SASEGT. CDR3 length: 15 amino acids. CDR3 coding DNA: TGTGCCAGCAGCGCGAGGAGACAGCCTAACTATGGCTACACCTTC. It encodes CASSARRQPNYGYTF.

The chain has TRBV29-1 and TRBJ2-7; TRBD2 matches at 11 bases. Germline CDR1 and CDR2: SQVTM and ANQGSEA. Trimming at V came to 4 bases and at J to 7 bases, leaving 3 bases not matched to a gene. The CDR3 contains 12 residues. CDR3 protein: CSVGLAGFEQYF. The CDR3 DNA sequence: TGCAGCGTTGGACTAGCGGGATTTGAGCAGTACTTC.

This clonotype has only one observation. V is TRBV6-1 and J is TRBJ2-1; perhaps TRBD2 as D (6 bases). Germline V gene data show CDR1 as MNHNS and CDR2 as SASEGT. CDR3 length equals 17 residues. The V end was cut by 4 bases, the J end by 7 bases, with 23 bases between. The CDR3 reads CASSGGGKRPTKNEQFF. The CDR3 DNA reads as TGTGCCAGCAGTGGTGGAGGGAAGCGGCCCACTAAGAATGAGCAGTTCTTC.

CDR3 nucleotide sequence: TGTGCCAGCAGCTTGAGCTGGTCCAGGAGTGAGCAGTACTTC. Translated: CASSLSWSRSEQYF. The V call is TRBV5-8, the J call TRBJ2-7; D not resolved. CDR1 and CDR2 from the germline V gene are SGHTS and YDEGEE. This CDR3 comprises 14 residues. Trimming took off 1 base at V and 7 bases at J, with 15 bases between the two ends.

DNA for the CDR3: TGTGCCAGCAGCCGAAGTTCCCCGGGAGGATTCCCCTACGAGCAGTACTTC. It encodes CASSRSSPGGFPYEQYF. The V call is TRBV3-1, the J call TRBJ2-7; 7 bases fit TRBD2. CDR1 and CDR2 (germline): LGHDT, YNNKEL (reference sequence). V lost 4 bases, J lost 2 bases, and 14 bases stayed unmatched. The CDR3 has 17 amino acids.

V usage is TRBV3-1 and J usage is TRBJ2-7; 8 bases are a match to TRBD1. J gave up 3 bases and V 4 bases, and 2 bases lay outside the gene matches. Germline values: CDR1 LGHDT, CDR2 YNNKEL (reference sequence). This CDR3 region has 13 residues. The chain's CDR3 is CASSRDRNYEQYF. The CDR3 DNA reads as TGTGCCAGCAGCCGGGACAGGAACTACGAGCAGTACTTC.

CDR3 loop: CASTPGQGLNLYEQYF. CDR3 coding DNA: TGCGCCAGCACGCCAGGACAGGGGCTAAACCTCTACGAGCAGTACTTC. The J gene is TRBJ2-7, the V gene TRBV5-1, with 9 positions matching TRBD1. Trimming at V came to 6 bases and at J to 3 bases, leaving 13 bases not matched to a gene. Germline lookup yields CDR1 SGHRS and CDR2 YFSETQ. This CDR3 spans 16 amino acids. Combining the CDR3 with reference TRBV5-1 and TRBJ2-7 gives the whole variable domain KAGVTQTPRYLIKTRGQQVTLSCSPISGHRSVSWYQQTPGQGLQFLFEYFSETQRNKGNFPGRFSGRQFSNSRSEMNVSTLELGDSALYLCASTPGQGLNLYEQYFGPGTRLTVT.

Notes on this clonotype: The junction departs from the called germline gene at one end, perhaps through a read error. The rearrangement joins TRBV29-1 to TRBJ1-1; D gene uncertain. The CDR3 length is 13 residues. Germline CDR1 SQVTM, CDR2 ANQGSEA. The CDR3 DNA follows: TGCAGCGTTGATCAGTGGGCCAACACTGAGGCTTTCTTT. Encoded protein: CSVDQWANTEAFF.